This T cell receptor beta chain was observed in a study of Ad26.COV2.S vaccination and SARS-CoV-2 variants. TCRdb's copy holds only in-frame clones and misses some; the assay was immunoSEQ multiplex PCR. The sample contains fewer than 800,000 clones, about 89% of which appear only once. Concerning this clone itself: Its antigen is still unknown.

Points from the study as a whole: From the TCR breadth and depth analyses, total T cell responses may have been underestimated.

Treatment defined: around 19 received Ad26.COV2.S at low or high dose, single or two shots; 5 received placebo; per-sample allocation not given. Day 63 after the first vaccine or placebo injection was the time point for sampling. The donor was a Boston adult aged 18-55 years. Sample: peripheral blood, taken in a trial of Ad26.COV2.S vaccine versus placebo. This clonotype was sampled from a person between 18 and 60 years old who received the Ad26.COV2.S COVID-19 vaccine or a placebo.

Here the CDR3 DNA reads TGTGCCAGCAGCGTAGTGGGGGCGTCGTCCTACAATGAGCAGTTCTTC. Translation: CASSVVGASSYNEQFF. The chain employs TRBV9 and TRBJ2-1, with D perhaps TRBD1 (6 bases). The germline V gene has CDR1 SGDLS and CDR2 YYNGEE. CDR3 length: 16 amino acids. Trimming removed 0 bases from V and 1 base from J, with 11 bases in between.